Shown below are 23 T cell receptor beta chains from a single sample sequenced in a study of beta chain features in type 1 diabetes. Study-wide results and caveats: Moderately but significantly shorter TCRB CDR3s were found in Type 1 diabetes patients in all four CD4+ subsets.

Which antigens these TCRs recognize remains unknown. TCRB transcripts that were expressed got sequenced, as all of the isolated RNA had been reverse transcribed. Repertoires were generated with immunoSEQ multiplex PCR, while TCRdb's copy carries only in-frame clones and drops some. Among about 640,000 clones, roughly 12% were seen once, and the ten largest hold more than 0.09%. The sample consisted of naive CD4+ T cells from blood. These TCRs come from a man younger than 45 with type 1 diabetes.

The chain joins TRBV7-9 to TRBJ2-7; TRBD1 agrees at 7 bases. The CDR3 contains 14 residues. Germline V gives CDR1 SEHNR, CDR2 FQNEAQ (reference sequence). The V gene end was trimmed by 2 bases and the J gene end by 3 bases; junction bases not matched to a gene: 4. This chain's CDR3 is CASSLSAGGYEQYF. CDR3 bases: TGTGCCAGCAGCTTAAGTGCAGGGGGCTACGAGCAGTACTTC.

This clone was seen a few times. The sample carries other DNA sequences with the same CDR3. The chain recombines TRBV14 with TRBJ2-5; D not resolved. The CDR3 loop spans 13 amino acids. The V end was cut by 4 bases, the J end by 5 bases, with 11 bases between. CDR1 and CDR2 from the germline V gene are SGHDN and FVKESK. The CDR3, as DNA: TGTGCCAGCAGCCCTCGAGTGAGGGAGACCCAGTACTTC. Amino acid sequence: CASSPRVRETQYF. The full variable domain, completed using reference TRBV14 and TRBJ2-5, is EAGVTQFPSHSVIEKGQTVTLRCDPISGHDNLYWYRRVMGKEIKFLLHFVKESKQDESGMPNNRFLAERTGGTYSTLKVQPAELEDSGVYFCASSPRVRETQYFGPGTRLLVL.

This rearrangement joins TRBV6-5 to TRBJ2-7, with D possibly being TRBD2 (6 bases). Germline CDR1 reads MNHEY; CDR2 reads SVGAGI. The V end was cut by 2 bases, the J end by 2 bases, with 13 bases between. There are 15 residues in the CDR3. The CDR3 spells CASSYAGSSAYEQYF. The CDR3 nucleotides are TGTGCCAGCAGTTACGCGGGGTCTTCGGCCTACGAGCAGTACTTC.

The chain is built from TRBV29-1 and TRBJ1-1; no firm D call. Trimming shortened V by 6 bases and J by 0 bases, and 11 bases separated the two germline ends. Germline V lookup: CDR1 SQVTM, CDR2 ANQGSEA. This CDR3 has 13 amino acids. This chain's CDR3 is CSVFSAVNTEAFF. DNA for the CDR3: TGCAGCGTCTTTTCAGCCGTGAACACTGAAGCTTTCTTT.

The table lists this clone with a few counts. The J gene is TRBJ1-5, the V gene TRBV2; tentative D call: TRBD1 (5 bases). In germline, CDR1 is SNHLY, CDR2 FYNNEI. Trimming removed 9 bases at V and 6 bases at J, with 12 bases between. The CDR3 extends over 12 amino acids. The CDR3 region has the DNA TGTGCCAGTCAGGGTTGGGGTCAGCCCCAGCATTTT. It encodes CASQGWGQPQHF.

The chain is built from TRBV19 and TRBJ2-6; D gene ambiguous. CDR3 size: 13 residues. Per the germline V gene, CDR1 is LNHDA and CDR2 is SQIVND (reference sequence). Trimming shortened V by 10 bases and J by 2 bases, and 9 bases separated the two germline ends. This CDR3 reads CATSSTGANVLTF. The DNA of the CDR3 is TGTGCCACCAGCTCCACTGGGGCCAACGTCCTGACTTTC.

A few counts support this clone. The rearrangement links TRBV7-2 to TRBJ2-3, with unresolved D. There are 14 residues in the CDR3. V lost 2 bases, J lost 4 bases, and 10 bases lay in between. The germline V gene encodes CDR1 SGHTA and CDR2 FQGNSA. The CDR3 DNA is TGTGCCAGCAGCTTAACGCAGGCGCCAGATACGCAGTATTTT. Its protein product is CASSLTQAPDTQYF. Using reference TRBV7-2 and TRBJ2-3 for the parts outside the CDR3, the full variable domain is GAGVSQSPSNKVTEKGKDVELRCDPISGHTALYWYRQSLGQGLEFLIYFQGNSAPDKSGLPSDRFSAERTGGSVSTLTIQRTQQEDSAVYLCASSLTQAPDTQYFGPGTRLTVL.

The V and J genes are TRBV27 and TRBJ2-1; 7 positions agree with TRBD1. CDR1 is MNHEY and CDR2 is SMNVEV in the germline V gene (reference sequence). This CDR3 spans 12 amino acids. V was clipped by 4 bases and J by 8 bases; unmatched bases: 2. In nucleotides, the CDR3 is TGTGCCAGCAGTTCGAGGGGGCATGAGCAGTTCTTC. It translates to CASSSRGHEQFF.

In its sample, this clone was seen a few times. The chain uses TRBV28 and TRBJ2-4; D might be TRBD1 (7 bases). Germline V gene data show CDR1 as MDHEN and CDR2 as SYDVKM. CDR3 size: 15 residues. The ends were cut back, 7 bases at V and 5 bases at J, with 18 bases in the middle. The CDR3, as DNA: TGTGCCAGCACCGTTGGGGGGACAGTTCAAAACATTCAGTACTTC. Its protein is CASTVGGTVQNIQYF.

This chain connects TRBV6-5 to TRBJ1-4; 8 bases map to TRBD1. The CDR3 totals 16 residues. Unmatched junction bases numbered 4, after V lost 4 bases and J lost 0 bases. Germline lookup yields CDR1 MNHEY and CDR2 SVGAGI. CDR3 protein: CASSLEQGATNEKLFF. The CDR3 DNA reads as TGTGCCAGCAGTTTAGAACAGGGGGCAACTAATGAAAAACTGTTTTTT.

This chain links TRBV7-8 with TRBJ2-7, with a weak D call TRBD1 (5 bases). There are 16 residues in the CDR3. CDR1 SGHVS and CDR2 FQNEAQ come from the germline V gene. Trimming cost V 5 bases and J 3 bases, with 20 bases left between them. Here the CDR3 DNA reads TGTGCCAGCAGCCCGAGAAGGACAAGACCTATCTACGAGCAGTACTTC. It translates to CASSPRRTRPIYEQYF.

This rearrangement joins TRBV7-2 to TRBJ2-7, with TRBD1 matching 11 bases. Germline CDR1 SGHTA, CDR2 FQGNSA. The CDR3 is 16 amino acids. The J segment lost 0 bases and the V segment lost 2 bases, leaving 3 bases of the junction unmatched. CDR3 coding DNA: TGTGCCAGCAGCTTACAAGGGACAGGGGGCTCCTACGAGCAGTACTTC. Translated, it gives CASSLQGTGGSYEQYF.

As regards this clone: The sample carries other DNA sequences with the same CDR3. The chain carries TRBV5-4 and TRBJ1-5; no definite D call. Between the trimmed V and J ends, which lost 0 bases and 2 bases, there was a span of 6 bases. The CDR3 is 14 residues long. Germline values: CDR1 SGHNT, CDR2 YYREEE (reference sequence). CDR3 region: CASSLDRGNQPQHF. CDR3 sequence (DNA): TGTGCCAGCAGCTTGGACAGAGGCAATCAGCCCCAGCATTTT. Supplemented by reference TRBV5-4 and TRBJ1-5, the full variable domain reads ETGVTQSPTHLIKTRGQQVTLRCSSQSGHNTVSWYQQALGQGPQFIFQYYREEENGRGNFPPRFSGLQFPNYSSELNVNALELDDSALYLCASSLDRGNQPQHFGDGTRLSIL.

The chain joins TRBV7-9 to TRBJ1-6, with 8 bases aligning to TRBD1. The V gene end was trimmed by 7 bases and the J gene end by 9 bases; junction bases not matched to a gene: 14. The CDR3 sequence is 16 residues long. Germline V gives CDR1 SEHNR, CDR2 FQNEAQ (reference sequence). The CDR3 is CASIGAPQTGGSPLHF. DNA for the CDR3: TGTGCCAGCATCGGGGCCCCTCAAACAGGGGGTTCACCCCTCCACTTT.

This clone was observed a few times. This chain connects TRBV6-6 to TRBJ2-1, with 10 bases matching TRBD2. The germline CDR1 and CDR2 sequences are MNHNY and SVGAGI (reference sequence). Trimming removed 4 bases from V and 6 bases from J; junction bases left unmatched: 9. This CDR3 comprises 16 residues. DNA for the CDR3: TGTGCCAGCAGTTCTAGCGGGGGCCTGTACACCAATGAGCAGTTCTTC. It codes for CASSSSGGLYTNEQFF.

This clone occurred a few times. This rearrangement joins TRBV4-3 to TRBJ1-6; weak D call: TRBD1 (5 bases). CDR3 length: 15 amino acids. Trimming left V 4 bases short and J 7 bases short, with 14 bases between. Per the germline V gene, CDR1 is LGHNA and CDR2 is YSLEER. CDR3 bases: TGCGCCAGCAGCCGGTTTCGGGACGGGAATTCACCCCTCCACTTT. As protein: CASSRFRDGNSPLHF.

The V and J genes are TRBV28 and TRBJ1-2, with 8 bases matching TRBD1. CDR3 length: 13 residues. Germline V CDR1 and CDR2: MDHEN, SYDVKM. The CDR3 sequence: CASFRGQDYGYTF. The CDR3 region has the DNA TGTGCTTCATTCAGGGGGCAAGACTATGGCTACACCTTC.

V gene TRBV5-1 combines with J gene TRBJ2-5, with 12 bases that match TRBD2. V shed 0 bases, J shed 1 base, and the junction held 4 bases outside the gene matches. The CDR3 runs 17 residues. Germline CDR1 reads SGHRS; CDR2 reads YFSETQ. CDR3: CASSLAVTSGSQETQYF. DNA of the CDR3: TGCGCCAGCAGCTTGGCTGTGACTAGCGGGAGCCAAGAGACCCAGTACTTC.

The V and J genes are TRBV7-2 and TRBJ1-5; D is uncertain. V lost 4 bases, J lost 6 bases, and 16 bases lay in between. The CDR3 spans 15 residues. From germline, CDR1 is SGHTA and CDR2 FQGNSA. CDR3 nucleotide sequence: TGTGCCAGCAGCTATCTCGTGGGTGGCCCTCAGCCCCAGCATTTT. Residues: CASSYLVGGPQPQHF.

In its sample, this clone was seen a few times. The CDR3, as DNA: TGCGCCAGCAGCTTGAGTCCCTCTAGGGGCACAGATACGCAGTATTTT. It specifies CASSLSPSRGTDTQYF. The chain uses TRBV5-1 and TRBJ2-3; D uncertain. The CDR3 totals 16 residues. The V gene's germline CDR1 is SGHRS and CDR2 YFSETQ. Trimming took off 1 base at V and 1 base at J, with 13 bases between the two ends.

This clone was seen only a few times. CDR3 protein: CSASGTGGSYEQYF. CDR3 sequence (DNA): TGCAGCGCCTCAGGGACGGGGGGTTCCTACGAGCAGTACTTC. The chain couples TRBV29-1 to TRBJ2-7, with 7 bases aligning to TRBD2. J lost 1 base, V lost 7 bases, and 10 bases had no gene match. The CDR3 runs 14 residues. The V gene's germline CDR1 is SQVTM and CDR2 ANQGSEA.

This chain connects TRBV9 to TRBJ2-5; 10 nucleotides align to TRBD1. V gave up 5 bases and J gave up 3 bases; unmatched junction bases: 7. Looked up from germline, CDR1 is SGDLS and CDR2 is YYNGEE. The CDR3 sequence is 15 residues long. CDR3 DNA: TGTGCCAGCAGTTCCCTTGGACAGGGGGAAGAGACCCAGTACTTC. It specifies CASSSLGQGEETQYF.

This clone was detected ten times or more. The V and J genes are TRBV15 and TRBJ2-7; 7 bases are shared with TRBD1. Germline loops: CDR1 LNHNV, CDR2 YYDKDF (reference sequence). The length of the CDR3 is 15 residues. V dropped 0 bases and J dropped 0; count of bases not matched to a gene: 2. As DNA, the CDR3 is TGTGCCACCAGCAGAGAGTGGGACAGCTCCTACGAGCAGTACTTC. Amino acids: CATSREWDSSYEQYF.